The 22 T cell receptor beta chains below all came from one sample that was sequenced in a study of shared clonotypes between healthy human individuals. TCRdb's copy holds only in-frame clones and misses some; the assay was immunoSEQ multiplex PCR. The data contain millions of clones, about 92% of them seen just once; the ten biggest clones take up 0.35% to 0.45%. The sequencing sample was made of naive CD4+ T cells from PBMCs. Subset here: CD45RA+ positively selected. All receptors come from a man between 18 and 35 years old in good health. Some clones in this sample may be carry-over from other donors' samples.

The V and J genes are TRBV7-8 and TRBJ2-2; 7 bases map to TRBD2. With 7 bases clipped from V and 7 bases from J, the junction kept 12 bases outside the gene matches. The CDR3 runs 15 residues. Germline values: CDR1 SGHVS, CDR2 FQNEAQ. CDR3 in DNA: TGTGCCAGCACTCCGGGGAGGGTGGGCATCGGGGAGCTGTTTTTT. Protein product: CASTPGRVGIGELFF.

As to this clone: The sample holds other DNA sequences that translate to the same CDR3. The J gene is TRBJ2-7, the V gene TRBV4-1, with D tentatively TRBD1 (6 bases). CDR1 and CDR2 from the germline V gene are MGHRA and YSYEKL. The CDR3 is made up of 15 amino acids. Trimming removed 0 bases at V and 1 base at J, with 10 bases between. CDR3 nucleotide sequence: TGCGCCAGCAGCCAAGACCGGACAGAATCCTACGAGCAGTACTTC. Translation gives CASSQDRTESYEQYF.

The chain couples TRBV7-2 to TRBJ2-6; maybe TRBD2 (6 bases). V was trimmed by 4 bases and J by 0 bases, leaving 13 bases between them. The CDR3 covers 17 residues. Germline-derived CDR1 and CDR2 are SGHTA and FQGNSA. DNA of the CDR3: TGTGCCAGCAGCTACAGGACTAACCGCTCTGGGGCCAACGTCCTGACTTTC. Translation gives CASSYRTNRSGANVLTF.

This clone showed up just once. The gene calls are TRBV5-4 and TRBJ2-1; possible D gene TRBD1, 7 bases. The V and J ends lost 0 bases and 8 bases respectively, with 15 bases between them. CDR3 size: 15 residues. CDR1 is SGHNT and CDR2 is YYREEE in the germline V gene (reference sequence). The CDR3: CASSLGLQGGDEQFF. The CDR3 DNA sequence: TGTGCCAGCAGCTTGGGTCTCCAGGGGGGAGATGAGCAGTTCTTC.

The rearrangement links TRBV2 to TRBJ1-2, with a possible D match to TRBD1 (6 bases). This CDR3 region has 14 residues. CDR1 and CDR2 (germline): SNHLY, FYNNEI. Trimming left V 7 bases short and J 1 base short, with 13 bases between. In DNA form, the CDR3 reads TGTGCCAGCACCCAAGCAGGGGTTAACTATGGCTACACCTTC. This translates into CASTQAGVNYGYTF.

The rearrangement joins TRBV6-1 to TRBJ2-7, with a weak D call TRBD1 (5 bases). The germline V gene has CDR1 MNHNS and CDR2 SASEGT. The CDR3 length is 13 residues. Trimming took off 7 bases at V and 5 bases at J, with 15 bases between the two ends. The DNA for the CDR3 is TGTGCCAGCAAACCCAGGGAAACCCACGAGCAGTACTTC. Translating gives CASKPRETHEQYF.

The chain has TRBV18 and TRBJ2-6; D might be TRBD1 (5 bases). Germline values: CDR1 KGHSH, CDR2 LQKENI. The CDR3 is made up of 17 amino acids. Between the trimmed V and J ends, which lost 0 bases and 2 bases, there was a span of 11 bases. The CDR3 DNA sequence: TGTGCCAGCTCACCACCTGGGGCTTTTGCTGGGGCCAACGTCCTGACTTTC. Residues: CASSPPGAFAGANVLTF.

The chain has TRBV5-4 and TRBJ2-5; possible D gene TRBD2, 5 bases. The CDR3 extends over 15 amino acids. Germline V gene lookup returns CDR1 SGHNT and CDR2 YYREEE (reference sequence). V was trimmed by 3 bases and J by 3 bases, leaving 15 bases between them. As DNA, the CDR3 is TGTGCCAGCAGCTACCCGGGGATCAGAAAAGAGACCCAGTACTTC. Translating gives CASSYPGIRKETQYF.

This rearrangement joins TRBV7-9 to TRBJ2-1, with TRBD2 identical over 12 bases. Germline CDR1 is SEHNR and CDR2 is FQNEAQ (reference sequence). V lost 5 bases to trimming and J lost 12 bases; unmatched junction nucleotides: 8. This CDR3 region has 14 residues. The chain's CDR3 is CASSASGREVGQFF. The CDR3 DNA reads as TGTGCCAGCAGCGCTAGCGGGAGGGAGGTGGGGCAGTTCTTC.

CDR3 in amino acids: CASSTRDRGSGTEAFF. In DNA, the CDR3 is TGTGCCAGCAGCACAAGGGACAGGGGGTCGGGTACTGAAGCTTTCTTT. V gene TRBV11-2 combines with J gene TRBJ1-1, with 11 bases that match TRBD1. With 5 bases clipped from V and 5 bases from J, the junction kept 10 bases outside the gene matches. The CDR3 is 16 amino acids. CDR1 and CDR2 from the germline V gene are SGHAT and FQNNGV.

This chain uses TRBV6-5 with TRBJ2-7, with a weak D call TRBD1 (6 bases). The CDR3 runs to 16 residues. Trimming cost V 0 bases and J 1 base, with 13 bases left between them. Germline CDR1 and CDR2: MNHEY and SVGAGI. The CDR3 sequence: CASSYSTGRGSYEQYF. The CDR3 DNA reads TGTGCCAGCAGTTACTCTACAGGGCGCGGTTCCTACGAGCAGTACTTC.

Comments on this clone: This specimen includes other DNA sequences encoding the same CDR3. The chain combines TRBV7-9 with TRBJ2-1, with D unresolved. The CDR3 consists of 12 residues. CDR1 is SEHNR and CDR2 is FQNEAQ in the germline V gene (reference sequence). Trimming took off 1 base at V and 10 bases at J, with 8 bases between the two ends. The CDR3 region has the DNA TGTGCCAGCAGCTTAGGACTTGGCGAGCAGTTCTTC. Translated: CASSLGLGEQFF.

The chain links TRBV9 to TRBJ2-2; 7 nucleotides agree with TRBD2. V dropped 4 bases and J dropped 1; count of bases not matched to a gene: 10. The CDR3 spans 17 residues. Germline-derived CDR1 and CDR2 are SGDLS and YYNGEE. The CDR3 DNA follows: TGTGCCAGCAGCTCCAGATCGGGAGGAGTGAACACCGGGGAGCTGTTTTTT. It specifies CASSSRSGGVNTGELFF.

V gene TRBV28 combines with J gene TRBJ2-2; TRBD2 agrees at 7 bases. Germline values: CDR1 MDHEN, CDR2 SYDVKM. CDR3 length: 14 amino acids. J gave up 5 bases and V 8 bases, and 8 bases lay outside the gene matches. CDR3 nucleotides: TGTGCCAGCGGAGCTAGCGGCATAACCGGGGAGCTGTTTTTT. It translates to CASGASGITGELFF.

J is TRBJ2-1 and V is TRBV30, with D possibly called TRBD1 or TRBD2 (5 bases each). CDR1 GTSNPN and CDR2 SVGIG come from the germline V gene (reference sequence). Trimming took off 0 bases at V and 1 base at J, with 16 bases between the two ends. This CDR3 contains 17 residues. This chain's CDR3 is CAWSVRGGSVSYNEQFF. CDR3 DNA sequence: TGTGCCTGGAGTGTACGGGGCGGGTCCGTTTCCTACAATGAGCAGTTCTTC.

This clone has a handful of counts. The rearrangement joins TRBV29-1 to TRBJ1-1; D is ambiguous. The CDR3 loop spans 15 amino acids. Trimming removed 3 bases from V and 5 bases from J, with 19 bases in between. Germline assignment: CDR1 SQVTM and CDR2 ANQGSEA. The CDR3 region is CSVEEGSTTMTEAFF. In nucleotides, the CDR3 is TGCAGCGTTGAGGAGGGCTCCACAACGATGACTGAAGCTTTCTTT.

The chain employs TRBV6-5 and TRBJ1-2; D might be TRBD1 (6 bases). Germline lookup yields CDR1 MNHEY and CDR2 SVGAGI. Trimming shortened V by 7 bases and J by 4 bases, and 16 bases separated the two germline ends. The CDR3 has 14 residues. The CDR3 loop reads CASTVQGQGYGYTF. The CDR3 bases are TGTGCCAGCACCGTGCAGGGGCAAGGCTATGGCTACACCTTC.

The sample holds one count of this clone. This rearrangement joins TRBV5-1 to TRBJ2-5, with 8 nucleotides matching TRBD1. Germline V gives CDR1 SGHRS, CDR2 YFSETQ. The V segment lost 0 bases and the J segment 5 bases; nucleotides outside the gene matches: 6. CDR3 length equals 15 residues. The CDR3 here is CASSLGQGAPETQYF. Here the CDR3 DNA reads TGCGCCAGCAGCTTGGGTCAGGGGGCGCCTGAGACCCAGTACTTC.

The chain employs TRBV10-2 and TRBJ2-7; D perhaps matches TRBD2 (6 bases). Germline V gene data show CDR1 as WSHSY and CDR2 as SAAADI. CDR3 length: 13 amino acids. Trimming took 8 bases from V and 4 from J, leaving 15 bases between them. The CDR3 DNA is TGCGCCAGCTCACGGGACTTTGGGTACGAGCAGTACTTC. This gives the protein CASSRDFGYEQYF.

Concerning this clone: Other nucleotide sequences from this sample produce the same CDR3. The chain carries TRBV5-1 and TRBJ1-2; D uncertain. Germline CDR1 is SGHRS and CDR2 is YFSETQ. The CDR3 spans 13 residues. V lost 0 bases and J lost 3, with 6 bases in between. The CDR3 DNA is TGCGCCAGCAGCTTGGTTCCTGACTATGGCTACACCTTC. Translation: CASSLVPDYGYTF.

This rearrangement joins TRBV6-6 to TRBJ2-7; D tentatively reads TRBD1 or TRBD2 (5 bases each). The V end was cut by 4 bases, the J end by 6 bases, with 13 bases between. CDR1 is MNHNY and CDR2 is SVGAGI in the germline V gene (reference sequence). The CDR3 has 13 amino acids. The CDR3, as DNA: TGTGCCAGCAGTTTGGTGTGGGACCGCGAGCAGTACTTC. It yields the protein CASSLVWDREQYF.

The chain joins TRBV4-1 to TRBJ1-3, with 8 bases aligning to TRBD1. There are 18 residues in the CDR3. V lost 1 base, J lost 4 bases, and 12 bases stayed unmatched. Germline assignment: CDR1 MGHRA and CDR2 YSYEKL. In DNA, the CDR3 is TGCGCCAGCAGCCAAGGGGCCCCTCAGGGGGCGCGAGGAAACACCATATATTTT. As protein: CASSQGAPQGARGNTIYF.